This T cell receptor (beta chain) originates from a study of blood T cell repertoires in COVID-19 (dated by TCRdb to the early 2020s). For context, the study as a whole: Samples covering the acute and convalescent phases of COVID-19 were provided by collaborators in the United States, Italy and Spain. The material from the prospective study consisted of cDNA or gDNA derived from T cells, B-cell-depleted T cells, or PBMCs. Deeply sampled blood TCRbeta repertoires from subjects exposed to, actively infected with, or recovered from COVID-19 were included in the dataset. A freely available public database, intended as a resource for researchers studying the immune response to SARS-CoV-2, is where the repertoires were released. Samples came from the ongoing ImmuneRACE study (first 160 participants) plus 1,254 subjects from 6 global collaborators. A de-identified subject ID, COVID-19 status, age in years and sex were almost always included in the sample metadata. Where available, HLA class I and class II types were obtained from metadata supplied by the sample provider rather than from assay-based typing. Broader findings and caveats from the paper: The quantity of clinical and demographic metadata differed by source and by participant and was supplied without curation.

Trimming removed 0 bases from V and 4 bases from J; the gene matches leave 3 bases unexplained. Spanning cysteine to phenylalanine, the CDR3 consists of 14 amino acids. CDR3 DNA only is kept here, 42 bases in frame from base 1. Based on the germline V gene, the CDR1 and CDR2 sequences are SGHTS and YDEGEE. Points on this clone: Its recognized antigen is unknown. Base qualities are not at hand, and no much larger clone is one base apart.

The immunoSEQ Assay, a bias-controlled multiplex PCR, was used to amplify TCRbeta CDR3 regions from genomic DNA. The original methods were these. The number of nucleated cells in each sample was estimated by amplification of reference gene primers within the assay. Sequence reads were collapsed and filtered to measure the absolute abundance of every unique TCRbeta CDR3 rearrangement. For each sample, productive Simpson clonality was calculated as the square root of Simpson's diversity index across productive rearrangements. The table comes from immuneACCESS by way of TCRdb, which keeps in-frame sequences with V and J called. Part of the clones is missing from these tables; in studies checked, under half for an unresolved V gene and the rest for unknown reasons. D and trimming come from the DNA, and the V and J calls and clone size come from that table. This sample has under 300,000 clones in its table, and roughly 80% of those were observed once. Around 3.4% of the sample comes from the top ten.

Collaborating institutions collected whole blood in K2EDTA tubes following their own protocols. Collaborator samples were shipped for TCRbeta analysis as frozen whole blood, isolated PBMCs, or DNA extracted from either sample type. In this chain, TRBV5-8 is recombined with TRBJ1-1; 7 central nucleotides agree with TRBD1. This clonotype was obtained from a young woman with acute or convalescent COVID-19. Sequencing input: peripheral blood. The CDR3 reads CASSLGTGFTEAFF. The DNA is as follows: TGTGCCAGCAGCTTGGGGACAGGTTTCACTGAAGCTTTCTTT.